This paragraph covers one T cell receptor beta chain sequence. Its antigen is unidentified. This specimen comes from a study of T cells after yellow fever vaccination. Whole-study findings and limits: Most primary-vaccination clones recurred post-booster (roughly 96% CD4, around 86% CD8).

CDR1 is KGHSH and CDR2 is LQKENI in the germline V gene. CDR3 length equals 17 residues. V gave up 2 bases and J gave up 3 bases, with 19 bases separating them. Using its own MiXCR run on the 5' RACE reads, TCRdb lists one record per CDR3 protein. The table records roughly 330,000 distinct CDR3 sequences, about 6.9% of them present only once. The chain has TRBV18 and TRBJ1-1; no firm D call. The input for sequencing was PBMCs, taken roughly 47 days after the first yellow fever vaccination. This TCR derives from a man younger than 30 who received the YFV17D yellow fever vaccine. CDR3 nucleotides: TGTGCCAGCTCACCATCGAGGGTCGCTGTTTTGGACACTGAAGCTTTCTTT. Its translation is CASSPSRVAVLDTEAFF.